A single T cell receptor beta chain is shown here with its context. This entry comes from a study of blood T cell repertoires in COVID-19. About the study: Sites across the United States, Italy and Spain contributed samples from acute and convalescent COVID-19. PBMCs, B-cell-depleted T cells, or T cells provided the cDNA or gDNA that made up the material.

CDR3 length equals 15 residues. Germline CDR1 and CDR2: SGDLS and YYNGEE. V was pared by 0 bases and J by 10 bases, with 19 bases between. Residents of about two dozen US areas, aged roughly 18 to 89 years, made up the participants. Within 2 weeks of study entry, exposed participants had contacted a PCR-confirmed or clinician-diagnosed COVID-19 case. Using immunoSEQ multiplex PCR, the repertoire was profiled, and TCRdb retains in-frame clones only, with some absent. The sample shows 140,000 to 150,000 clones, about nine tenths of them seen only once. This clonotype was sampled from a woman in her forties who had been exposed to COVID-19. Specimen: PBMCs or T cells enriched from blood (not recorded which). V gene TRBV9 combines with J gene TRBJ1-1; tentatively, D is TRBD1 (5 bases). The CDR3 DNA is TGTGCCAGCAGCGTAGATTCAGCGGGACGGGTATCAGCTTTCTTT. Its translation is CASSVDSAGRVSAFF.